The rows below give T cell receptor beta chains drawn from one sample of a study of T cell changes during pregnancy in multiple sclerosis. Clones were read by immunoSEQ multiplex PCR, and TCRdb kept only the in-frame ones, dropping some. The repertoire holds tens of thousands of clones, roughly 90% seen once, with around 0.85% in the top ten. This specimen consisted of peripheral blood, obtained before pregnancy. These receptors came from a female donor with multiple sclerosis, enrolled in a pregnancy study. Both conserved end residues are part of each CDR3. A D gene is named only where the DNA matches it firmly. A row's size may be missing; if present it is once, few, many or a size class.

j_call d_call v_call clone_size cdr3_nt cdr3_aa
TRBJ1-3 TRBD1 TRBV9 NA TGTGCCAGCAGCGTAACAGGGGGCTTAGGAAACACCATATATTTT CASSVTGGLGNTIYF
TRBJ1-3 NA TRBV6-6 NA TGTGCCAGCAGTAAACCGGCCGGGGACTCTGGAAACACCATATATTTT CASSKPAGDSGNTIYF
TRBJ2-3 NA TRBV7-3 NA TGTGCCAGCGGGGGGAGCACAGATACGCAGTATTTT CASGGSTDTQYF
TRBJ2-3 NA TRBV6-4 NA TGTGCCAGCAGTAGCGGGACAGGCGCAGATACGCAGTATTTT CASSSGTGADTQYF
TRBJ1-4 NA TRBV5-1 NA TGCGCCAGCACCCCGGGGGGATCAAATGAAAAACTGTTTTTT CASTPGGSNEKLFF
TRBJ1-5 NA TRBV27 NA TGTGCCAGCAGTTTTACGGACAGAGGCAATCAGCCCCAGCATTTT CASSFTDRGNQPQHF
TRBJ2-1 TRBD2 TRBV29-1 NA TGCAGCGTCGCCGGGACTAGCTATCCCAATGAGCAGTTCTTC CSVAGTSYPNEQFF
TRBJ1-1 NA TRBV7-2 NA TGTGCCAGCAGCCGCTTGCCCCAGGGAATCCGCACTGAAGCTTTCTTT CASSRLPQGIRTEAFF
TRBJ2-3 NA TRBV19 once TGTGCCAGTAGTAAACAACACAGGGGGGGGGATACGCAGTATTTT CASSKQHRGGDTQYF
TRBJ2-7 NA TRBV19 NA TGTGCCAGTAAACCAGGGTCGGCCAGTCAATACGAGCAGTACTTC CASKPGSASQYEQYF
TRBJ1-1 TRBD1 TRBV7-8 NA TGTGCCAGCAGACGCCGTGACGACAGGGCCACTGAAGCTTTCTTT CASRRRDDRATEAFF
TRBJ2-2 NA TRBV19 NA TGTGCCAGTAGTGGGCAATTGACAGCCACCGGGGAGCTGTTTTTT CASSGQLTATGELFF
TRBJ1-1 NA TRBV6-5 few TGTGCCAGCAGTTACTCGACAGGATTGAACACTGAAGCTTTCTTT CASSYSTGLNTEAFF
TRBJ2-3 TRBD2 TRBV11-3 NA TGTGCCAGCAGCTCCGGACTAGCGGGGGTCGCAGATACGCAGTATTTT CASSSGLAGVADTQYF
TRBJ2-3 NA TRBV6-5 once TGTGCCAGCAGGGGGGCGGATACGCAGTATTTT CASRGADTQYF
TRBJ2-5 TRBD2 TRBV5-4 NA TGTGCCAGCAGCACGGCGGGGGCGGGGGGGCACCGGATAGAAGAGACCCAGTACTTC CASSTAGAGGHRIEETQYF
TRBJ2-7 NA TRBV4-3 NA TGCGCCAGCAGCCAAGAAGGGAGGTCGGCCTACGAGCAGTACTTC CASSQEGRSAYEQYF
TRBJ1-2 NA TRBV9 NA TGTGCCAGCAGCCATGGGAGGGGCGGCTACACCTTC CASSHGRGGYTF
TRBJ1-6 TRBD1 TRBV6-1 NA TGTGCCAGCACCCGGGACAGGGGATATTCACCCCTCCACTTT CASTRDRGYSPLHF
TRBJ2-5 TRBD2 TRBV23-1 once TGCGCCACTTTCCCGCGCGGGGGGCGGGAGACTAGCGGGGCTCGAGGGGAGACCCAGTACTTC CATFPRGGRETSGARGETQYF
TRBJ1-4 NA TRBV30 NA TGTACCTGGAGTGTGACATCGGCAGGTCTTAATGGAAAACTGTTTTTT CTWSVTSAGLNGKLFF
TRBJ2-2 NA TRBV5-5 NA TGTGCCAGCAACTCAGGGGTCGACGGGGAGCTGTTTTTT CASNSGVDGELFF
TRBJ1-2 NA TRBV11-2 NA TGTGCCAGCAGCTTACAGGGAGGTGACTATGGCTACACCTTC CASSLQGGDYGYTF
TRBJ2-2 NA TRBV11-2 few TGTGCCAGCAGCATCCCGATAACAAACACCGGGGAGCTGTTTTTT CASSIPITNTGELFF
TRBJ1-1 TRBD1 TRBV28 once TGTGCCAGCAGTTTTACAGGGGTGCGGGGGAACACTGAAGCTTTCTTT CASSFTGVRGNTEAFF
TRBJ1-5 TRBD1 TRBV7-8 NA TGTGCCAGCAGTAGTACAGGGGACTCATGGGTTAGCAATCAGCCCCAGCATTTT CASSSTGDSWVSNQPQHF
TRBJ1-1 NA TRBV4-2 NA TGTGCCAGCAGCCAAGATACGGGGAGCACTGAAGCTTTCTTT CASSQDTGSTEAFF
TRBJ1-2 TRBD1 TRBV5-1 NA TGCGCCAGCAGCTGGACAGGGACGAGTGGCTACACCTTC CASSWTGTSGYTF
TRBJ1-4 NA TRBV19 NA TGTGCCAGTAGTATAGACTGGAGCGGCGAACTGTTTTTT CASSIDWSGELFF
TRBJ1-1 NA TRBV19 NA TGTGCCAGTAGCAGAACGGGAGGGGCCACTGAAGCTTTCTTT CASSRTGGATEAFF
TRBJ1-1 TRBD1 TRBV5-4 many TGTGCCAGCAGCATCACAGGGGGCGCCGGCACTGAAGCTTTCTTT CASSITGGAGTEAFF
TRBJ2-1 TRBD1 TRBV6-6 NA TGTGCCAGCAGTCGGACAGGGGGCTTCAATGAGCAGTTCTTC CASSRTGGFNEQFF
TRBJ2-3 TRBD2 TRBV27 NA TGTGCCAGCAGCGGCGTCTTAGCGGGGGCCGGTAGCACAGATACGCAGTATTTT CASSGVLAGAGSTDTQYF
TRBJ2-3 NA TRBV7-3 once TGTGCCAGCAGCTTAGGTTTGGGGGCCCGCACAGATACGCAGTATTTT CASSLGLGARTDTQYF
TRBJ2-7 TRBD1 TRBV9 NA TGTGCCAGCAGCCCGCGGGACAGGGTCCACGAGCAGTACTTC CASSPRDRVHEQYF